The 32 T cell receptor beta chains in this list originate from one sample, sequenced in a study of CD8 T cells in Susac syndrome. The RNA input was about 0.5 to 1 ug, and it was reverse transcribed with random hexamers. Each CDR3 protein gets one entry after TCRdb re-called the immunoSEQ multiplex PCR reads with MiXCR. Of about 130,000 distinct CDR3 sequences in the sample, 90% to 95% were seen once. Input material: CD4+ T cells from PBMCs. The receptors come from a human donor in good health.

This chain uses TRBV12-3 or TRBV12-4 with TRBJ1-3; D is uncertain. This CDR3 contains 13 residues. The germline V and J ends were trimmed by 3 bases and 2 bases, with 5 bases remaining between them. The CDR3 spells CASSLSTGNTIYF. In DNA form, the CDR3 reads TGTGCCAGCAGTTTGAGTACTGGAAACACCATATATTTT.

This clonotype was counted once. The chain is built from TRBV7-9 and TRBJ2-7; tentatively, D is TRBD1 or TRBD2 (5 bases each). Trimming shortened V by 0 bases and J by 5 bases, and 8 bases separated the two germline ends. This CDR3 contains 13 residues. In germline, CDR1 is SEHNR, CDR2 FQNEAQ (reference sequence). CDR3 sequence: CASSLAGRDEQYF. Here the CDR3 DNA reads TGTGCCAGCAGCTTAGCGGGGCGGGACGAGCAGTACTTC. The complete variable domain, with remaining parts taken from reference TRBV7-9 and TRBJ2-7, reads DTGVSQNPRHKITKRGQNVTFRCDPISEHNRLYWYRQTLGQGPEFLTYFQNEAQLEKSRLLSDRFSAERPKGSFSTLEIQRTEQGDSAMYLCASSLAGRDEQYFGPGTRLTVT.

This clonotype was counted a single time. V usage is TRBV6-1 and J usage is TRBJ2-4; TRBD2 might be the D (7 bases). There are 14 residues in the CDR3. Germline V CDR1 and CDR2: MNHNS, SASEGT. Trimming stripped 7 bases from V and 5 bases from J, with 15 bases between. The CDR3 reads CASIIGGVQNIQYF. As DNA, the CDR3 is TGTGCCAGCATCATAGGGGGGGTTCAAAACATTCAGTACTTC.

This chain connects TRBV3-1 to TRBJ1-1, with D possibly matching TRBD1 (6 bases). The V gene's germline CDR1 is LGHDT and CDR2 YNNKEL (reference sequence). V dropped 2 bases and J dropped 6 bases, with 16 bases sitting between them. This CDR3 spans 15 amino acids. The DNA of the CDR3 is TGTGCCAGCAGCCAAACCCAGGGGTATATCGCTGAAGCTTTCTTT. Its translation: CASSQTQGYIAEAFF. Drawing the rest from reference TRBV3-1 and TRBJ1-1, the complete variable domain is DTAVSQTPKYLVTQMGNDKSIKCEQNLGHDTMYWYKQDSKKFLKIMFSYNNKELIINETVPNRFSPKSPDKAHLNLHINSLELGDSAVYFCASSQTQGYIAEAFFGQGTRLTVV.

This chain connects TRBV7-2 to TRBJ2-5, with unresolved D. The ends were cut back, 3 bases at V and 3 bases at J, with 11 bases in the middle. Germline assignment: CDR1 SGHTA and CDR2 FQGNSA. This CDR3 is 14 amino acids long. CDR3 coding DNA: TGTGCCAGCAGCTTGGGCAGGTGGAAAGAGACCCAGTACTTC. It yields the protein CASSLGRWKETQYF.

This chain links TRBV15 with TRBJ1-4; 7 bases line up with TRBD1. The ends lost 5 bases at V and 10 bases at J; junction bases unmatched: 13. From germline, CDR1 is LNHNV and CDR2 YYDKDF (reference sequence). The CDR3 sequence is 15 residues long. CDR3 loop: CATSYSTGSVGKLFF. In nucleotides, the CDR3 is TGTGCCACCAGCTATTCGACAGGGTCGGTAGGAAAACTGTTTTTT.

The genes are TRBV9 and TRBJ2-7; 7 nucleotides match TRBD1. The CDR3 has 14 residues. V shed 2 bases, J shed 3 bases, and the junction held 5 bases outside the gene matches. Germline CDR1 is SGDLS and CDR2 is YYNGEE. CDR3 region: CASSVGQARYEQYF. DNA for the CDR3: TGTGCCAGCAGCGTCGGACAGGCCCGCTACGAGCAGTACTTC.

The V call is TRBV29-1, the J call TRBJ2-5; 13 bases agree with TRBD2. CDR1 SQVTM and CDR2 ANQGSEA come from the germline V gene. V shed 1 base and J 5 bases; nucleotides not matched to a gene: 13. This CDR3 has 18 residues. CDR3 amino acids: CSVEGTSGSYGITETQYF. The DNA for the CDR3 is TGCAGCGTTGAAGGGACTAGCGGGAGTTATGGTATTACGGAGACCCAGTACTTC.

The V call is TRBV3-1, the J call TRBJ1-2; D gene uncertain. The V gene lost 4 bases and the J gene lost 2 bases, with 11 bases spanning the gap. Germline CDR1 is LGHDT and CDR2 is YNNKEL (reference sequence). This CDR3 spans 14 amino acids. DNA for the CDR3: TGTGCCAGCAGCCCCCCACTGCTAAACTATGGCTACACCTTC. Amino acid sequence: CASSPPLLNYGYTF.

J is TRBJ2-3 and V is TRBV29-1, with 9 bases matching TRBD1. Germline values: CDR1 SQVTM, CDR2 ANQGSEA. The trim removed 7 bases at V and 6 bases at J, leaving 8 bases unmatched. CDR3 length equals 13 residues. The CDR3 DNA reads as TGCAGCGGCGAACAGGGGGCCGGGGATACGCAGTATTTT. The encoded protein is CSGEQGAGDTQYF.

This chain links TRBV29-1 with TRBJ2-7; D is perhaps TRBD2 (7 bases). V was pared by 7 bases and J by 6 bases, with 16 bases between. The CDR3 runs to 12 residues. Germline lookup yields CDR1 SQVTM and CDR2 ANQGSEA. CDR3 region: CSGGGPGGEQYF. The CDR3, as DNA: TGCAGCGGGGGGGGGCCGGGCGGCGAGCAGTACTTC.

CDR3: CASSFPTPLAGVAKNIQYF. CDR3 sequence (DNA): TGTGCCAGCAGTTTTCCCACCCCCCTAGCGGGAGTAGCCAAAAACATTCAGTACTTC. V gene TRBV27 combines with J gene TRBJ2-4; 10 positions match TRBD2. The ends lost 3 bases at V and 0 bases at J; junction bases unmatched: 11. Germline CDR1 is MNHEY and CDR2 is SMNVEV (reference sequence). CDR3 length: 19 residues.

The chain combines TRBV5-1 with TRBJ1-1; D gene uncertain. There are 14 residues in the CDR3. Looked up from germline, CDR1 is SGHRS and CDR2 is YFSETQ. The V gene lost 3 bases and the J gene lost 1 base, with 10 bases spanning the gap. The CDR3 is CASSSRTPNTEAFF. CDR3 DNA sequence: TGCGCCAGCAGCTCCCGAACCCCGAACACTGAAGCTTTCTTT. The full variable domain, in which reference TRBV5-1 and TRBJ1-1 provide the parts outside the CDR3, is KAGVTQTPRYLIKTRGQQVTLSCSPISGHRSVSWYQQTPGQGLQFLFEYFSETQRNKGNFPGRFSGRQFSNSRSEMNVSTLELGDSALYLCASSSRTPNTEAFFGQGTRLTVV.

This clonotype was seen only once. The chain joins TRBV18 to TRBJ1-3, with D uncertain. Germline V gene sequence: CDR1 KGHSH, CDR2 LQKENI. CDR3 length: 14 residues. Trimming took 0 bases from V and 2 from J, leaving 5 bases between them. In nucleotides, the CDR3 is TGTGCCAGCTCACCACCTCAAACTGGAAACACCATATATTTT. Its translation: CASSPPQTGNTIYF.

This clonotype was counted a few times. This chain links TRBV19 with TRBJ2-7, with 9 nucleotides matching TRBD1. V gave up 4 bases and J gave up 2 bases; unmatched junction bases: 3. The CDR3 spans 14 residues. In germline, CDR1 is LNHDA, CDR2 SQIVND (reference sequence). The CDR3 DNA sequence: TGTGCCAGTAGTAGGGGACAGGGAACCTACGAGCAGTACTTC. Its protein is CASSRGQGTYEQYF.

The J gene is TRBJ1-2, the V gene TRBV3-1; no firm D call. The CDR3 has 14 residues. The V end was cut by 2 bases, the J end by 8 bases, with 15 bases between. CDR1 and CDR2 (germline): LGHDT, YNNKEL (reference sequence). The DNA of the CDR3 is TGTGCCAGCAGCCAACGCCCAACGGACGAGGGCTACACCTTC. It yields the protein CASSQRPTDEGYTF.

The gene calls are TRBV5-1 and TRBJ2-7; D not resolved. The CDR3 length is 15 residues. The ends were cut back, 1 base at V and 1 base at J, with 12 bases in the middle. Germline V lookup: CDR1 SGHRS, CDR2 YFSETQ. The CDR3 is CASSLMSAPSYEQYF. CDR3 sequence (DNA): TGCGCCAGCAGCTTGATGTCTGCACCTTCCTACGAGCAGTACTTC.

The chain recombines TRBV12-3 or TRBV12-4 with TRBJ2-7; D is perhaps TRBD2 (6 bases). The CDR3 loop spans 15 amino acids. V gave up 6 bases and J gave up 2 bases, with 17 bases separating them. The CDR3 region has the DNA TGTGCCAGCAGCCCTGAGGTGATAGCGGCCTACGAGCAGTACTTC. Translation gives CASSPEVIAAYEQYF.

This rearrangement joins TRBV5-1 to TRBJ1-2; D is perhaps TRBD1 (5 bases). V shed 7 bases and J shed 2 bases, with 12 bases lying between them. Germline V gives CDR1 SGHRS, CDR2 YFSETQ. The CDR3 spans 13 residues. In nucleotides, the CDR3 is TGCGCCAGCCAGGACGGGGGAAACTATGGCTACACCTTC. Amino acid sequence: CASQDGGNYGYTF.

As for this clonotype: The junction departs from germline at one end; a sequencing error may be responsible. The chain has TRBV7-9 and TRBJ2-5; 13 bases align to TRBD2. The CDR3 consists of 15 residues. Germline V gene sequence: CDR1 SEHNR, CDR2 FQNEAQ (reference sequence). CDR3 in amino acids: CASSSGLAGVETQYF. In nucleotides, the CDR3 is TGTGCTAGCAGCTCCGGACTAGCGGGAGTGGAGACCCAGTACTTC.

This clonotype was recorded only once. This sequence joins TRBV28 and TRBJ2-6, with D hard to call. The CDR3 spans 9 residues. Looked up from germline, CDR1 is MDHEN and CDR2 is SYDVKM. With 4 bases removed from V and 12 bases from J, the gap between germline ends came to 1 base. Here the CDR3 DNA reads TGTGCCAGCAGTTCCGTCCTGACTTTC. It yields the protein CASSSVLTF.

The chain employs TRBV23-1 and TRBJ2-3, with TRBD1 matching 9 bases. TRBV23-1 is marked as an open reading frame, function uncertain. The junction had 8 bases not matched to a gene; V was cut back by 6 bases and J by 1 base. CDR3 length equals 16 residues. This chain's CDR3 is CASRLTGGACTDTQYF. The CDR3, as DNA: TGCGCCAGCAGGCTCACAGGGGGCGCTTGCACAGATACGCAGTATTTT.

This chain links TRBV20-1 with TRBJ2-7, with 8 bases lining up with TRBD2. This CDR3 is 13 amino acids long. After removal of 3 bases from V and 4 bases from J, the junction contained 5 bases not matched to a gene. Germline loops: CDR1 DFQATT, CDR2 SNEGSKA (reference sequence). The CDR3 loop reads CSASGRDSYEQYF. The CDR3 nucleotides are TGCAGTGCTAGCGGGAGGGATTCGTACGAGCAGTACTTC.

This rearrangement joins TRBV29-1 to TRBJ2-1; D might be TRBD2 (7 bases). Trimming removed 8 bases from V and 4 bases from J, with 18 bases in between. The CDR3 loop spans 14 amino acids. CDR1 is SQVTM, CDR2 ANQGSEA, per germline. CDR3 sequence: CSTGGRGQYNEQFF. CDR3 coding DNA: TGCAGCACGGGGGGCAGGGGACAATACAATGAGCAGTTCTTC.

CDR3 loop: CASSQYWDETGISNQPQHF. The DNA of the CDR3 is TGTGCCAGCAGCCAATACTGGGACGAGACAGGGATTAGCAATCAGCCCCAGCATTTT. The chain is built from TRBV4-2 and TRBJ1-5, with 7 nucleotides matching TRBD1. After removal of 2 bases from V and 0 bases from J, the junction contained 13 bases not matched to a gene. The CDR3 contains 19 residues. Germline CDR1 LGHNA, CDR2 YNFKEQ.

This chain uses TRBV4-1 with TRBJ2-5; D not resolved. Germline CDR1 MGHRA, CDR2 YSYEKL. V lost 1 base and J 4 bases, leaving 13 bases between the germline ends. The CDR3 totals 15 residues. CDR3 DNA sequence: TGCGCCAGCAGCCAAGCTGCTAAGATAAGAGAGACCCAGTACTTC. This codes for CASSQAAKIRETQYF.

This clonotype was counted once. The chain is built from TRBV2 and TRBJ2-7; perhaps TRBD2 as D (6 bases). The CDR3 spans 15 residues. Germline V lookup: CDR1 SNHLY, CDR2 FYNNEI. Trimming removed 4 bases at V and 5 bases at J, with 18 bases between. The CDR3 region is CASSVPGLGVDEQYF. For the CDR3, the DNA is TGTGCCAGCAGTGTCCCGGGACTGGGAGTTGACGAGCAGTACTTC.

J is TRBJ2-3 and V is TRBV29-1, with 8 bases matching TRBD1. The J segment lost 4 bases and the V segment lost 5 bases, leaving 5 bases of the junction unmatched. Germline V CDR1 and CDR2: SQVTM, ANQGSEA. The CDR3 is 13 residues long. The CDR3 nucleotides are TGCAGCGTTCCTTGGACAGGGCCAGATACGCAGTATTTT. Translation gives CSVPWTGPDTQYF.

The rearrangement joins TRBV6-1 to TRBJ2-5; D gene uncertain. The V gene lost 1 base and the J gene lost 2 bases, with 8 bases spanning the gap. CDR3 length: 14 residues. Germline-derived CDR1 and CDR2 are MNHNS and SASEGT. The CDR3 region is CASSEGNLQETQYF. As DNA, the CDR3 is TGTGCCAGCAGTGAAGGAAACTTACAAGAGACCCAGTACTTC.

The chain is built from TRBV28 and TRBJ2-1; 9 bases map to TRBD2. The germline V gene has CDR1 MDHEN and CDR2 SYDVKM. V lost 8 bases to trimming and J lost 2 bases; unmatched junction nucleotides: 7. This CDR3 region has 15 residues. The CDR3 sequence: CASHVAGDTYNEQFF. The CDR3, as DNA: TGTGCCAGCCACGTAGCGGGAGACACCTACAATGAGCAGTTCTTC. Complete variable domain (other parts from reference TRBV28 and TRBJ2-1): DVKVTQSSRYLVKRTGEKVFLECVQDMDHENMFWYRQDPGLGLRLIYFSYDVKMKEKGDIPEGYSVSREKKERFSLILESASTNQTSMYLCASHVAGDTYNEQFFGPGTRLTVL.

This sequence joins TRBV29-1 and TRBJ2-3, with 9 bases lining up with TRBD1. After removal of 8 bases from V and 2 bases from J, the junction contained 11 bases not matched to a gene. The CDR3 totals 15 residues. Looked up from germline, CDR1 is SQVTM and CDR2 is ANQGSEA. Written as DNA, the CDR3 is TGCAGCCTAACAGGGGGCGGAAGATCCACAGATACGCAGTATTTT. Translation gives CSLTGGGRSTDTQYF.

V usage is TRBV30 and J usage is TRBJ1-5; TRBD1 matches at 7 bases. After removal of 2 bases from V and 6 bases from J, the junction contained 4 bases not matched to a gene. Per the germline V gene, CDR1 is GTSNPN and CDR2 is SVGIG (reference sequence). This CDR3 is 13 amino acids long. CDR3 region: CAWSRQGGQPQHF. The CDR3 DNA reads TGTGCCTGGAGTAGGCAGGGGGGTCAGCCCCAGCATTTT.